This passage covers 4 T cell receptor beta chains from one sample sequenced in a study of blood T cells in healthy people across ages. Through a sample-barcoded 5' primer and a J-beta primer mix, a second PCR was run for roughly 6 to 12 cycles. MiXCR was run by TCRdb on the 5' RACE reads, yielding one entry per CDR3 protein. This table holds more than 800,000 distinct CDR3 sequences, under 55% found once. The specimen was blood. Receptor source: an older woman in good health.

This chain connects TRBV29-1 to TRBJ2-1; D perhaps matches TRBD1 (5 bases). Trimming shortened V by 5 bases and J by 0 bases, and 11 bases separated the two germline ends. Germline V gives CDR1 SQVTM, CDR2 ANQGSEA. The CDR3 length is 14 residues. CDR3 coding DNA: TGCAGCGTTTCGACAGCGAGCTCCTACAATGAGCAGTTCTTC. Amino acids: CSVSTASSYNEQFF.

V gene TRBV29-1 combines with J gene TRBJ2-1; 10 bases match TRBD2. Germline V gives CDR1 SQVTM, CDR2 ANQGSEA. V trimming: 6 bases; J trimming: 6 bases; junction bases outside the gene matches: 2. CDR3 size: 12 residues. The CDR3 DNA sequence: TGCAGCGTAGCGGGAGGGCCCAATGAGCAGTTCTTC. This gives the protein CSVAGGPNEQFF.

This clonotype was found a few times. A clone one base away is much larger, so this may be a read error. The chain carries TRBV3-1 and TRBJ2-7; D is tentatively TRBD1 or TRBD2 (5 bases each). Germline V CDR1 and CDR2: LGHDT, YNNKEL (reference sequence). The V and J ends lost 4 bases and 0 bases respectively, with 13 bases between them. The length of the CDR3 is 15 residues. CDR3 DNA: TGTGCCAGCAGCCTGGGACGAGCGGCCTCCTACGAGCAGTACTTC. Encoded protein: CASSLGRAASYEQYF.

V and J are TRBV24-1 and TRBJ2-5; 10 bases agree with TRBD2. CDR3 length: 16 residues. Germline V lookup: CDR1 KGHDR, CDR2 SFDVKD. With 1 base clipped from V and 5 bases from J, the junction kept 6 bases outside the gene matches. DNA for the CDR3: TGTGCCACCAGTGATTTCGGTCTAGCGGGAGACGAGACCCAGTACTTC. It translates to CATSDFGLAGDETQYF.